This record concerns one TCR beta chain sequence. This sample stems from a study of blood T cell repertoires in COVID-19. Recovery meant two consecutive negative NP/OP PCR tests, professional clearance, or resolved symptoms. Per the original methods: Nucleated cell number was recorded as an estimate derived from reference gene primer amplification. The repertoire was sequenced with immunoSEQ multiplex PCR; TCRdb's copy has only in-frame clones and lacks some. D and trimming were read from the DNA, whereas the V and J calls and clone size are those reported in that table. The repertoire holds about 210,000 clones, with around four fifths as singletons. Trimming removed 1 base from V and 6 bases from J; junction bases left unmatched: 2. Looked up from germline, CDR1 is SGHVS and CDR2 is FNYEAQ. This CDR3 spans 14 amino acids.

This TCR came from a middle-aged man who had recovered from COVID-19. This chain links TRBV7-6 with TRBJ2-3; 9 nucleotides match TRBD1. The sample consisted of PBMCs or T cells enriched from blood (not recorded which). The CDR3 coding sequence is TGTGCCAGCAGCTTAGGGACAGGGGTTGATACGCAGTATTTT. Its protein is CASSLGTGVDTQYF.